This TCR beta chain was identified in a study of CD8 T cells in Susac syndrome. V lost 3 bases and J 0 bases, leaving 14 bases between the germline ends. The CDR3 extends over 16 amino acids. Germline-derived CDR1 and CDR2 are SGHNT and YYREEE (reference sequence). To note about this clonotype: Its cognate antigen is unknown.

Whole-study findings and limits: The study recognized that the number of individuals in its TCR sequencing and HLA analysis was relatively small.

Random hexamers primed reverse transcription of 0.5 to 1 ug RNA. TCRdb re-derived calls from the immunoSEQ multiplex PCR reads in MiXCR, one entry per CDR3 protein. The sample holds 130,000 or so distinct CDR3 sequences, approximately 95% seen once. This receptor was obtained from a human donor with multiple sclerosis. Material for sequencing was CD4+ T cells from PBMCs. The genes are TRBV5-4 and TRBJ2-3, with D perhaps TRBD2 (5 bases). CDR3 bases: TGTGCCAGCAGCTCCGGACTGGGAAAGAGCACAGATACGCAGTATTTT. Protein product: CASSSGLGKSTDTQYF.